This TCR beta chain was identified during a study of neurological immune-mediated disorders (dated by TCRdb to between 2017 and 2020). Background on the whole study: Peripheral blood TCR-beta repertoires from HTLV-I-associated myelopathy (HAM/TSP) patients, multiple sclerosis patients and healthy controls were compared by UMI-based sequencing. The 90 to 120 TCR-beta libraries covered PBMC samples along with longitudinal samples, technical triplicates, and paired sorted CD4+ and CD8+ T-cell subsets. Technical triplicate libraries were sequenced to precisely calculate the variability in frequency of each individual clone. The cohort was made up of 68 subjects, consisting of roughly 14 HAM/TSP patients, approximately 35 multiple sclerosis patients and around 20 healthy controls. What the study reported, not specific to this receptor: TCR clonal expansion was highest in HAM/TSP patients and lowest in MS patients, with MS patients falling below even healthy controls. No identical CDR3 amino acid sequences were shared among expanded clones across subjects, suggesting private TCR-beta repertoires in all groups.

cDNA was synthesized by template-switch 5'RACE using a primer with a 10-nucleotide random unique molecular identifier that tagged each TCR transcript. Every sequencing run yielded over 190 million TCR-beta sequences covering 15-18 subjects. The RNeasy kit was used to extract total RNA. The KAPA Real-time Library Amplification kit was used to amplify TCR-beta VDJ regions with primers for the TCR constant region and the 5'RACE anchor. Sample indexes and Illumina adaptors were added in a first PCR, after which library yield was increased in a second PCR. The roughly 650 bp TCR product was size-selected on a 2% E-gel SizeSelection system after Ampure bead purification. Before pooling, library quality was checked on a Bioanalyzer, concentration was measured with Qubit, and libraries were quantified with the Kapa Library Quantification kit. An Illumina HiSeq 2500 was used to sequence the libraries paired-end at 2 x 150 bp. To increase sequence diversity, about 25-31% phiX was spiked into each library pool. On the authors' methods: The quality-filtered reads were processed with the UMI-based MiGEC pipeline, whose error correction step removed more than 80% of the raw TCR sequences. VDJ genes were aligned to IMGT germline references, and each clonotype was defined by a unique CDR3 amino acid sequence together with V-J genes. VDJtools evaluated clonal expansion, Shannon diversity and CDR3 relatedness (CalcPairwiseDistances, ClusterSamples); CLCbio workbench built phylogenetic trees. A clone was classed as expanded if it had 8 or more unique UMIs, a cutoff based on coefficient-of-variation modelling across technical triplicates. Clones were called with MiXCR by TCRdb after fastp trimmed the public reads at Q25, and only in-frame beta chains were retained. Identical CDR3 protein sequences are pooled into one entry, listed with their most common genes and DNA. Here the V and J calls rest on TCRdb's processing, not on the authors' analysis. Recorded for this sample are fewer than 25,000 distinct CDR3 sequences; about 13% of them occurred a single time. The ten largest make up 5.5% of the sample.

The CDR3, cysteine through phenylalanine, is 15 amino acids long. The sequence is cut down to CDR3 DNA, 45 bases in frame from base 1. Trimming costs V 0 bases and J 2 bases, and their ends lie 9 bases apart. Per the germline V gene, SGHRS is the CDR1 and YFSETQ is the CDR2. The label giving this sample's time point can be read as: technical triplicate 1. For the sorted-subset TCR libraries, the starting material was around 1 million sorted CD4+ or CD8+ T cells. PBMCs were separated from peripheral blood using Ficoll-Hypaque density gradient centrifugation and then cryopreserved in liquid nitrogen. Paired sorted CD4+ and CD8+ subsets came from healthy controls, HAM/TSP patients and MS patients. This clonotype was detected many times. It lacks a known antigen. Base-call qualities are not available, and no considerably larger clone is one nucleotide away.

The V and J genes are TRBV5-1 and TRBJ1-5; the D gene identity is not certain. Sequenced sample: CD4+ T cells from blood. The TCR comes from a female donor with HTLV-1-associated myelopathy (HAM/TSP). The sequenced DNA is TGCGCCAGCAGCTTGGGTGGGCTCGGCAATCAGCCCCAGCATTTT. It codes for CASSLGGLGNQPQHF.